Each of the 13 T cell receptor beta chains below was sequenced from the same sample in a study of CD8 T cells in Susac syndrome. The RNA input was roughly 0.45 to 1 ug, and it was reverse transcribed with random hexamers. TCRdb analysed the immunoSEQ multiplex PCR reads with MiXCR anew, one entry per CDR3 protein. The data show roughly 190,000 distinct CDR3 sequences, 95% seen once. Material for sequencing was CD4+ T cells from PBMCs. These receptors originate from a human donor with Susac syndrome.

The chain recombines TRBV27 with TRBJ2-1, with D possibly TRBD1 on 6 matching bases. The CDR3 length is 13 residues. V was shortened by 2 bases and J by 6 bases, with 8 bases between the two germline ends. In germline, CDR1 is MNHEY, CDR2 SMNVEV (reference sequence). CDR3 DNA: TGTGCCAGCAGTTTAATGGGGGCCAATGAGCAGTTCTTC. It codes for CASSLMGANEQFF.

The rearrangement joins TRBV19 to TRBJ2-7; D gene uncertain. CDR3 size: 12 residues. Germline values: CDR1 LNHDA, CDR2 SQIVND (reference sequence). V dropped 9 bases and J dropped 2 bases, with 11 bases sitting between them. For the CDR3, the DNA is TGTGCCAGCGGAGACGGAGCCTACGAGCAGTACTTC. Translated, it gives CASGDGAYEQYF.

The chain joins TRBV9 to TRBJ2-3; weak D call: TRBD2 (7 bases). The CDR3 has 17 amino acids. V gave up 1 base and J gave up 4 bases, with 19 bases separating them. The germline V gene has CDR1 SGDLS and CDR2 YYNGEE. The chain's CDR3 is CASSVFDRGASADTQYF. CDR3 sequence (DNA): TGTGCCAGCAGCGTATTCGATCGGGGGGCCTCGGCAGATACGCAGTATTTT.

The gene calls are TRBV4-3 and TRBJ2-7, with 8 bases that match TRBD2. Germline V CDR1 and CDR2: LGHNA, YSLEER. The junction had 12 bases not matched to a gene; V was cut back by 4 bases and J by 4 bases. The CDR3 has 16 residues. This chain's CDR3 is CASSPILAASQYEQYF. The CDR3 bases are TGCGCCAGCAGCCCCATACTAGCGGCCTCCCAGTACGAGCAGTACTTC.

The rearrangement links TRBV5-4 to TRBJ2-5; 7 nucleotides line up with TRBD1. CDR1 is SGHNT, CDR2 YYREEE, per germline (reference sequence). This CDR3 has 14 amino acids. The junction had 5 bases not matched to a gene; V was cut back by 1 base and J by 5 bases. CDR3 sequence: CASSLPGTVETQYF. The DNA of the CDR3 is TGTGCCAGCAGCTTGCCAGGGACAGTGGAGACCCAGTACTTC.

This chain uses TRBV19 with TRBJ2-2; tentatively, D is TRBD1 (5 bases). Trimming took 5 bases from V and 2 from J, leaving 18 bases between them. In germline, CDR1 is LNHDA, CDR2 SQIVND (reference sequence). This CDR3 contains 17 residues. The CDR3 here is CASSLQGIGENTGELFF. For the CDR3, the DNA is TGTGCCAGTAGTTTGCAGGGTATAGGAGAAAACACCGGGGAGCTGTTTTTT.

The gene calls are TRBV5-1 and TRBJ1-1, with TRBD1 as a possible D gene (5 bases). Germline V gives CDR1 SGHRS, CDR2 YFSETQ. This CDR3 is built from 15 residues. The V end lost 4 bases, the J end lost 3 bases, and 16 bases lay between the germline ends. The DNA of the CDR3 is TGCGCCAGCAGCAACTCCAAGGGGTTCGACACTGAAGCTTTCTTT. It is translated as CASSNSKGFDTEAFF.

V and J are TRBV7-8 and TRBJ2-7; no reliable D call. The CDR3 has 14 amino acids. The V end was cut by 1 base, the J end by 3 bases, with 10 bases between. Germline V gene data show CDR1 as SGHVS and CDR2 as FQNEAQ. CDR3 loop: CASSLDLWGYEQYF. In DNA, the CDR3 is TGTGCCAGCAGCTTAGACCTTTGGGGCTACGAGCAGTACTTC.

The chain is built from TRBV6-5 and TRBJ2-1; D is perhaps TRBD1 (6 bases). Trimming took off 4 bases at V and 0 bases at J, with 13 bases between the two ends. Germline CDR1 MNHEY, CDR2 SVGAGI. This CDR3 spans 16 amino acids. The CDR3 here is CASSSSDRNSYNEQFF. Written as DNA, the CDR3 is TGTGCCAGCAGTTCATCGGACAGAAACTCCTACAATGAGCAGTTCTTC.

This chain uses TRBV7-2 with TRBJ2-5; TRBD1 matches 7 bases. V lost 5 bases to trimming and J lost 1 base; unmatched junction nucleotides: 13. Germline V gene data show CDR1 as SGHTA and CDR2 as FQGNSA. The length of the CDR3 is 17 residues. CDR3 nucleotides: TGTGCCAGCAGCCCTCAACCACCTCGGACAGGCCAAGAGACCCAGTACTTC. Translated, it gives CASSPQPPRTGQETQYF. Full variable domain (missing parts from reference TRBV7-2 and TRBJ2-5): GAGVSQSPSNKVTEKGKDVELRCDPISGHTALYWYRQSLGQGLEFLIYFQGNSAPDKSGLPSDRFSAERTGGSVSTLTIQRTQQEDSAVYLCASSPQPPRTGQETQYFGPGTRLLVL.

The V and J genes are TRBV12-3 or TRBV12-4 and TRBJ1-1; D is unresolved. The CDR3 is 14 amino acids. The germline V and J ends were trimmed by 0 bases and 4 bases, with 9 bases remaining between them. CDR3 in DNA: TGTGCCAGCAGTTTAGCGCGGGTGATCACTGAAGCTTTCTTT. Protein product: CASSLARVITEAFF.

DNA for the CDR3: TGCAGTTGTCGTCGGGGACTAGCGGGCACCGAGCAGTACTTC. This sequence encodes CSCRRGLAGTEQYF. The rearrangement joins TRBV20-1 to TRBJ2-7, with TRBD2 identical over 12 bases. This CDR3 region has 14 residues. Germline lookup yields CDR1 DFQATT and CDR2 SNEGSKA (reference sequence). Losses at the gene ends were 8 bases for V and 6 bases for J; bases not matched to a gene: 11.

This CDR3 is CASSPTGRDGYTF. The CDR3 DNA reads TGTGCCAGCAGCCCCACAGGGCGCGATGGCTACACCTTC. This rearrangement joins TRBV7-9 to TRBJ1-2, with a tentative D call TRBD1 (6 bases). The V gene lost 5 bases and the J gene lost 6 bases, with 13 bases spanning the gap. The germline V gene has CDR1 SEHNR and CDR2 FQNEAQ (reference sequence). The CDR3 spans 13 residues.